Listed here are 8 T cell receptor beta chains from one sample, sequenced in a study of tissue T cells after allogeneic stem cell transplantation. Clones were sequenced by immunoSEQ multiplex PCR, and TCRdb holds only the in-frame ones, with some missing. The repertoire consists of roughly 8,100 clones, with around 50% occurring once and the leading ten covering less than 15%. The time point: mouse harvest day 7 after allogeneic transplant. Each mouse received 10^7 T-cell-depleted marrow cells plus 10^6 splenic CD5+ T cells by tail vein. The material sequenced was lymph node tissue. Source of these receptors: a female BALB/c mouse given C57BL/6 T cells with graft-versus-host disease after an allogeneic hematopoietic cell transplant.

As to this clone: The gene names here belong to mouse. Read coverage stops 1 residue before the CDR3 terminus; the germline J gene supplies the remainder. The gene calls are TRBV3 and TRBJ1-4, with a possible D match to TRBD1 (6 bases). In germline, CDR1 is SNHLY, CDR2 FYNGKV (reference sequence). Trimming took 3 bases from V and 2 from J, leaving 7 bases between them. The CDR3 sequence is 14 residues long. CDR3 bases read: TGTGCCAGCAGCTTGACAGGCTCCAACGAAAGATTATTT. Translation gives CASSLTGSNERLF. The CDR3, in full, reads CASSLTGSNERLFF.

This clone occurred a few times. These gene names are mouse names. The DNA ends 1 residue before the CDR3 does, and the rest of the CDR3 is filled in from the germline J gene. The chain combines TRBV13-3 with TRBJ2-7, with a tentative D call TRBD1 (5 bases). There are 13 residues in the CDR3. CDR1 and CDR2 (germline): NNHDY, SYVADS. Trimming took off 4 bases at V and 2 bases at J, with 10 bases between the two ends. CDR3 DNA (partial): TGTGCCAGCAGTTCCAGGGCGACCTATGAACAGTAC. Translated, it gives CASSSRATYEQY. From start to end, the CDR3 is CASSSRATYEQYF.

By its share, this clone is large. Gene names follow the mouse nomenclature. Read sequence stops 1 residue before the CDR3 end, and the germline J gene provides the missing end. The chain joins TRBV5 to TRBJ2-1, with D possibly called TRBD1 or TRBD2 (5 bases each). Germline values: CDR1 LGHNA, CDR2 YNLKQL (reference sequence). The CDR3 runs 13 residues. V lost 4 bases and J 3 bases, leaving 7 bases between the germline ends. CDR3 DNA (partial): TGTGCCAGCAGCCGGGGGTCCTATGCTGAGCAGTTC. This gives the protein CASSRGSYAEQF. The full CDR3 is CASSRGSYAEQFF.

Of note for this clone: Gene names and germline match the mouse. The read stops 1 residue short of the end of the CDR3; the missing end is completed from the germline J gene. V is TRBV26 and J is TRBJ2-5; 7 positions match TRBD1. The V and J ends lost 5 bases and 3 bases, in that order; junction bases with no gene match: 8. Germline V gene sequence: CDR1 KGHPV, CDR2 FQNQEV (reference sequence). The CDR3 spans 15 residues. The CDR3 reads CASSIYRGRQDTQYF. The sequenced CDR3 bases are TGTGCCAGCAGTATATACAGGGGACGACAAGACACCCAGTAC.

As for this clone: Germline and genes here are mouse. Read coverage stops 1 residue before the CDR3 terminus; the germline J gene supplies the remainder. This sample also contains other DNA sequences that code for the same CDR3. V is TRBV26 and J is TRBJ1-2; TRBD1 is a possible D gene (5 bases). The CDR3 has 12 residues. The germline V and J ends were trimmed by 4 bases and 2 bases, with 5 bases remaining between them. Germline CDR1 is KGHPV and CDR2 is FQNQEV (reference sequence). Partial CDR3 DNA: TGTGCCAGCAGTCGACAGAACTCCGACTACACC. This codes for CASSRQNSDYT. The whole CDR3 protein reads CASSRQNSDYTF.

This clone was counted a few times. The gene names here belong to mouse. Read coverage stops 1 residue before the CDR3 terminus; the germline J gene supplies the remainder. The genes are TRBV1 and TRBJ1-1; a weak D match, TRBD1 (5 bases). The V end was cut by 4 bases, the J end by 0 bases, with 6 bases between. This CDR3 has 13 residues. CDR1 and CDR2 from the germline V gene are NSQYPW and LRSPGD (reference sequence). The covered CDR3 bases are TGCACCTGCAGTGGGACATCAAACACAGAAGTCTTC. Protein sequence: CTCSGTSNTEVF. Given in full, the CDR3 is CTCSGTSNTEVFF.

Remarks on this clone: The listed genes are named as in mouse. The read falls 1 residue short of the CDR3 end, and the missing part is taken from the germline J gene. V is TRBV26 and J is TRBJ1-4; no definite D call. With 3 bases removed from V and 0 bases from J, the gap between germline ends came to 8 bases. The CDR3 length is 15 residues. Per the germline V gene, CDR1 is KGHPV and CDR2 is FQNQEV (reference sequence). CDR3 bases read: TGTGCCAGCAGTCTCGGACGGATTTCCAACGAAAGATTATTT. Protein sequence: CASSLGRISNERLF. The full CDR3 protein reads CASSLGRISNERLFF.

This clone was detected only a few times. Germline and genes here are mouse. The sequence runs out 1 residue before the end of the CDR3; the remainder is reconstructed from the germline J gene. The chain links TRBV4 to TRBJ2-5; perhaps TRBD2 as D (6 bases). Trimming removed 3 bases at V and 3 bases at J, with 10 bases between. The CDR3 covers 14 residues. Looked up from germline, CDR1 is LGHDT and CDR2 is YNNKQL (reference sequence). The CDR3 sequence is CASSYGGGQDTQYF. The covered CDR3 bases are TGTGCCAGCAGCTATGGGGGAGGGCAAGACACCCAGTAC.